This T cell receptor (beta chain) was captured in a study of T cell responses to AZD1222 COVID-19 vaccine. Study-wide findings and caveats: Donors skewed white British and female; clonal diversity was possibly underestimated. Spike-specific TCR breadth and depth both grew after two AZD1222 doses. Vaccine-associated CD4 TCRs spanned spike, dominant at 160-218 and 743-854.

CDR3 size: 16 residues. The ends lost 2 bases at V and 1 base at J; junction bases unmatched: 1. Germline values: CDR1 MGHRA, CDR2 YSYEKL. This clone was found once. Its antigen remains unknown. Clones were sequenced by immunoSEQ multiplex PCR, and TCRdb holds only the in-frame ones, with some missing. The data contain about 110,000 clones, around 81% of them singletons. This chain uses TRBV4-1 with TRBJ2-2; 10 bases agree with TRBD2. The sequencing used peripheral blood, collected on day 0 of AZD1222 vaccination. The receptor was isolated from an adult in good health. This CDR3 is CASSQSGRGNTGELFF. CDR3 bases: TGCGCCAGCAGCCAAAGCGGGAGGGGGAACACCGGGGAGCTGTTTTTT.